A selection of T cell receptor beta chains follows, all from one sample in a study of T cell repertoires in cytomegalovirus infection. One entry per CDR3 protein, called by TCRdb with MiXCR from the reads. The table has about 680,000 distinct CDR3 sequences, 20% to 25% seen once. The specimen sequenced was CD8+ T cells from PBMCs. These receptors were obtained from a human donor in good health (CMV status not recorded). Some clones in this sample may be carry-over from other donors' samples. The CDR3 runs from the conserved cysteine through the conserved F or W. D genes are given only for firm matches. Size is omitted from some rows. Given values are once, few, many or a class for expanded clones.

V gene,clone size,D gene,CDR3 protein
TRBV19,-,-,CASSIRQATYEQYF
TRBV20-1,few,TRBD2,CSARDSRTSVAPKGETQYF
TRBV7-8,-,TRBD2,CASGLAGGSPPYNEQFF
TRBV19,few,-,CASSIAGTREGTEAFF
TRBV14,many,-,CASSQDGTSHYNEQFF
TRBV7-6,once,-,CASSLGTRASNNSPLHF
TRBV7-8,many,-,CASSLPALGVNTGELFF
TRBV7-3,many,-,CASSLTGSSYNEQFF
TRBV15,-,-,CATSRDQGRNQPQHF
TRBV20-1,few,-,CSARDLLEGMNTEAFF
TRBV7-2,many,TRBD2,CASSPGGATYNEQFF
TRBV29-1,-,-,CSVEAWGEGENTDTQYF
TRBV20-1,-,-,CSARPGQSSYNEQFF
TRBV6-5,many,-,CASSYSTGGNQPQHF
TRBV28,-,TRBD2,CASSFRLAGRFNEQFF
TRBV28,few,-,CATQTGSKVQYF
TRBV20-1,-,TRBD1,CSAREGGRNEQFF
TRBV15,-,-,CATSWGRNEQFF
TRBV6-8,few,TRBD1,CASSLDRADEKLFF
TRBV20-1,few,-,CSARDLEQGLNQPQHF
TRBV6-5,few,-,CASSRGESDTGELFF
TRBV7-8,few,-,CASSLEGGHGQPQHF
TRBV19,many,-,CASSHARAYNEQFF
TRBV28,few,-,CASSFQDITLTKNIQYF
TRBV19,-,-,CASSIRRVDTEAFF
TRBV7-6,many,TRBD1,CASSRGTGEAFF